These 22 T cell receptor beta chains were sequenced from one sample in a study of shared clonotypes between healthy human individuals. The naive CD8 fraction comprised CD45RO-negative cells positively selected for CCR7 and excluded terminally differentiated effector memory CD45RA+ cells. Some clones are missing from TCRdb's copy, which holds only in-frame ones; the method was immunoSEQ multiplex PCR. Counted here are 1.5 million to 2.5 million clones, approximately 95% occurring once; the ten biggest clones make up roughly 1.2%. The sample taken for sequencing was naive CD8+ T cells sorted from blood. The receptors originated from a man aged 18 to 30 in good health.

This clone was recorded once. The chain has TRBV19 and TRBJ2-3, with TRBD1 matching 7 bases. CDR3 length equals 14 residues. Per germline, CDR1 LNHDA and CDR2 SQIVND (reference sequence). V gave up 3 bases and J gave up 4 bases; unmatched junction bases: 4. In nucleotides, the CDR3 is TGTGCCAGTAGTATCGTGACAGGGCCAGATACGCAGTATTTT. Its protein product is CASSIVTGPDTQYF.

For this clone: Additional DNA sequences in this sample encode the identical CDR3. The V call is TRBV7-9, the J call TRBJ2-5, with D hard to call. The CDR3 contains 13 residues. V was shortened by 3 bases and J by 1 base, with 6 bases between the two germline ends. Germline CDR1 reads SEHNR; CDR2 reads FQNEAQ (reference sequence). The CDR3 DNA reads as TGTGCCAGCAGCTTGTTCAGCCAAGAGACCCAGTACTTC. It specifies CASSLFSQETQYF.

The V call is TRBV7-9, the J call TRBJ2-7, with 7 bases fitting TRBD1. CDR1 and CDR2 (germline): SEHNR, FQNEAQ (reference sequence). V was clipped by 4 bases and J by 4 bases; unmatched bases: 10. The CDR3 has 15 amino acids. CDR3 sequence (DNA): TGTGCCAGCAGCTCACTCAGCCTACAGGGGTACGAGCAGTACTTC. It specifies CASSSLSLQGYEQYF.

This clone was seen a single time. This chain links TRBV11-2 with TRBJ2-1, with TRBD1 identical over 10 bases. This CDR3 has 15 amino acids. Trimming at V came to 4 bases and at J to 4 bases, leaving 4 bases not matched to a gene. The germline V gene encodes CDR1 SGHAT and CDR2 FQNNGV. CDR3 amino acids: CASSSRQGAYNEQFF. CDR3 in DNA: TGTGCCAGCAGCTCCCGACAGGGGGCTTACAATGAGCAGTTCTTC.

To note about this clone: The sample has other DNA sequences that encode this CDR3 too. The CDR3 protein is CASSQEGQGSYEQYF. DNA of the CDR3: TGCGCCAGCAGCCAAGAAGGTCAGGGCTCCTACGAGCAGTACTTC. The gene calls are TRBV4-1 and TRBJ2-7; TRBD1 might be the D (5 bases). Per the germline V gene, CDR1 is MGHRA and CDR2 is YSYEKL. This CDR3 is 15 amino acids long. V was trimmed by 0 bases and J by 0 bases, leaving 9 bases between them.

The V gene is TRBV4-1, the J gene TRBJ1-1, with D possibly being TRBD1 (6 bases). V lost 0 bases, J lost 3 bases, and 11 bases lay in between. The length of the CDR3 is 15 residues. Germline V CDR1 and CDR2: MGHRA, YSYEKL. CDR3 in amino acids: CASSQDRGHHTEAFF. The CDR3 nucleotides read TGCGCCAGCAGCCAAGACAGGGGCCACCACACTGAAGCTTTCTTT.

The CDR3 nucleotides are TGTGCCAGCAGCAACGGACGGGCCCAAGAGACCCAGTACTTC. The encoded protein is CASSNGRAQETQYF. The V call is TRBV7-9, the J call TRBJ2-5; D is ambiguous. The CDR3 spans 14 residues. V lost 5 bases to trimming and J lost 1 base, with 11 bases between them. Per germline, CDR1 SEHNR and CDR2 FQNEAQ (reference sequence).

V is TRBV5-8 and J is TRBJ2-2, with 10 bases matching TRBD1. CDR1 SGHTS and CDR2 YDEGEE come from the germline V gene. J lost 3 bases, V lost 4 bases, and 12 bases had no gene match. CDR3 length: 18 amino acids. In DNA form, the CDR3 reads TGTGCCAGCAGCCACGGGACAGGGGTTTACCTTGACACCGGGGAGCTGTTTTTT. Encoded protein: CASSHGTGVYLDTGELFF.

The chain is built from TRBV28 and TRBJ1-3, with a weak D call TRBD1 (5 bases). Germline-derived CDR1 and CDR2 are MDHEN and SYDVKM. There are 16 residues in the CDR3. V lost 3 bases and J lost 4, with 16 bases in between. The CDR3: CASSLAREGSGNTIYF. CDR3 DNA sequence: TGTGCCAGCAGTTTGGCCAGGGAAGGGTCGGGAAACACCATATATTTT. The full variable domain, with the rest looked up from reference TRBV28 and TRBJ1-3, is DVKVTQSSRYLVKRTGEKVFLECVQDMDHENMFWYRQDPGLGLRLIYFSYDVKMKEKGDIPEGYSVSREKKERFSLILESASTNQTSMYLCASSLAREGSGNTIYFGEGSWLTVV.

The rearrangement uses TRBV6-5 and TRBJ2-1; 8 bases align to TRBD2. CDR3 length: 14 amino acids. Per the germline V gene, CDR1 is MNHEY and CDR2 is SVGAGI. V lost 2 bases, J lost 8 bases, and 5 bases stayed unmatched. CDR3 amino acids: CASSYGAGGDEQFF. CDR3 DNA sequence: TGTGCCAGCAGTTACGGGGCGGGAGGAGATGAGCAGTTCTTC.

The V call is TRBV28, the J call TRBJ1-5; D might be TRBD1 (5 bases). The CDR3 extends over 15 amino acids. CDR1 and CDR2 (germline): MDHEN, SYDVKM. Trimming shortened V by 2 bases and J by 6 bases, and 14 bases separated the two germline ends. The CDR3, as DNA: TGTGCCAGCAGTTTAGAAGAGGGGTTTAGTCAGCCCCAGCATTTT. This sequence encodes CASSLEEGFSQPQHF.

J is TRBJ2-7 and V is TRBV15, with 10 bases lining up with TRBD1. The V segment lost 4 bases and the J segment 5 bases; nucleotides outside the gene matches: 5. The CDR3 covers 14 residues. Germline V gives CDR1 LNHNV, CDR2 YYDKDF (reference sequence). CDR3 protein: CATSTGTGADEQYF. CDR3 nucleotide sequence: TGTGCCACCAGCACCGGGACAGGGGCGGACGAGCAGTACTTC.

The chain combines TRBV29-1 with TRBJ1-1; D unresolved. This CDR3 has 13 residues. Germline CDR1 is SQVTM and CDR2 is ANQGSEA. V shed 6 bases and J shed 0 bases, with 11 bases lying between them. CDR3 sequence (DNA): TGCAGCGTCACCGCCGGGGTGAACACTGAAGCTTTCTTT. Translated: CSVTAGVNTEAFF.

The CDR3, as DNA: TGTGCCTGGGACTTAGCGGGGCCAGATACGCAGTATTTT. This encodes CAWDLAGPDTQYF. The chain has TRBV30 and TRBJ2-3; 8 nucleotides match TRBD2. V shed 5 bases, J shed 4 bases, and the junction held 5 bases outside the gene matches. The CDR3 sequence is 13 residues long. Per germline, CDR1 GTSNPN and CDR2 SVGIG (reference sequence).

The chain uses TRBV7-9 and TRBJ1-4, with a possible D match to TRBD1 (5 bases). Germline lookup yields CDR1 SEHNR and CDR2 FQNEAQ (reference sequence). The CDR3 runs to 14 residues. The V end was cut by 2 bases, the J end by 7 bases, with 11 bases between. The DNA for the CDR3 is TGTGCCAGCAGCTTAAGTCAGGGCTCTGAAAAACTGTTTTTT. It specifies CASSLSQGSEKLFF.

The sample holds one count of this clone. The chain recombines TRBV18 with TRBJ2-7; 8 bases are shared with TRBD2. J was trimmed by 4 bases and V by 5 bases; bases with no gene match: 22. The CDR3 is made up of 19 amino acids. Germline values: CDR1 KGHSH, CDR2 LQKENI. CDR3 in amino acids: CASSAQGVRAGDPWYEQYF. The CDR3 DNA reads TGTGCCAGCTCAGCTCAGGGAGTGCGAGCGGGAGACCCTTGGTACGAGCAGTACTTC.

In this sample, this clone turned up a few times. The chain's CDR3 is CATLLKDNSPLHF. The CDR3 coding sequence is TGTGCCACCCTGTTGAAGGATAATTCACCCCTCCACTTT. This sequence joins TRBV6-6 and TRBJ1-6; no reliable D call. V was clipped by 10 bases and J by 5 bases, with 12 bases between them. Looked up from germline, CDR1 is MNHNY and CDR2 is SVGAGI (reference sequence). This CDR3 is 13 amino acids long.

This clone was found a few times. The same CDR3 also results from other DNA sequences found in this sample. V and J are TRBV5-1 and TRBJ2-7, with D possibly being TRBD1 (5 bases). This CDR3 contains 13 residues. V lost 2 bases to trimming and J lost 1 base, with 7 bases between them. Looked up from germline, CDR1 is SGHRS and CDR2 is YFSETQ. The DNA for the CDR3 is TGCGCCAGCAGCTTTGACAGTTCCTACGAGCAGTACTTC. Its translation: CASSFDSSYEQYF.

The V and J genes are TRBV6-1 and TRBJ2-7, with 7 bases fitting TRBD2. This CDR3 is 15 amino acids long. The V and J ends lost 5 bases and 3 bases, in that order; junction bases with no gene match: 10. Germline CDR1 is MNHNS and CDR2 is SASEGT. CDR3 region: CASSPRGGGSYEQYF. The CDR3 region has the DNA TGTGCCAGCAGTCCAAGGGGCGGGGGAAGCTACGAGCAGTACTTC.

The V and J genes are TRBV29-1 and TRBJ2-7; 8 bases line up with TRBD2. V lost 1 base, J lost 3 bases, and 8 bases stayed unmatched. This CDR3 has 15 amino acids. Germline V gene sequence: CDR1 SQVTM, CDR2 ANQGSEA. CDR3 sequence reads: CSVEVTRTSSYEQYF. CDR3 nucleotide sequence: TGCAGCGTTGAAGTAACCCGGACTAGCAGCTACGAGCAGTACTTC.

A word on this clone: Other nucleotide sequences from this sample produce the same CDR3. The rearrangement uses TRBV11-2 and TRBJ2-7; D is tentatively TRBD1 or TRBD2 (6 bases each). The CDR3 is 14 residues long. Trimming removed 1 base at V and 2 bases at J, with 9 bases between. Germline CDR1 reads SGHAT; CDR2 reads FQNNGV. CDR3 sequence (DNA): TGTGCCAGCAGCTTAGTGGGGGGCCCCTACGAGCAGTACTTC. Protein sequence: CASSLVGGPYEQYF.

Notes on this clone: This same CDR3 is encoded by further DNA sequences in the sample. The V gene is TRBV7-9, the J gene TRBJ2-1; 9 nucleotides match TRBD2. V shed 1 base, J shed 4 bases, and the junction held 2 bases outside the gene matches. The CDR3 length is 15 residues. CDR1 is SEHNR and CDR2 is FQNEAQ in the germline V gene (reference sequence). CDR3 in DNA: TGTGCCAGCAGCTTAGGCGGGGGGGCGTACAATGAGCAGTTCTTC. Translated: CASSLGGGAYNEQFF.